The clone carrying this T cell receptor beta chain was seen a single time. Its specificity is not known. These data belong to a study of response to subunit inactivated influenza vaccine. Regarding the study as a whole: The authors offered the suggestion that each seasonal influenza vaccination recruits few new T cells.

TCRdb processed the RT-PCR reads anew with MiXCR; each CDR3 protein has one entry. The repertoire has hundreds of thousands of distinct CDR3 sequences, around a fifth of them found once; the top ten carry 10%. Trimming removed 8 bases from V and 5 bases from J; junction bases left unmatched: 15. Per germline, CDR1 LGHNA and CDR2 YSLEER. The CDR3 is 16 residues long. Sequencing used PBMCs from blood, obtained approximately 22 months after vaccination. The chain has TRBV4-3 and TRBJ2-1; 7 bases align to TRBD1. The sequence was obtained from a man aged 45 to 70 who received an inactivated influenza vaccine. CDR3 residues: CASSIAGGSFNNEQFF. CDR3 DNA: TGCGCCAGCTCAATAGCAGGGGGTTCGTTTAACAATGAGCAGTTCTTC.